One sample yielded the 14 T cell receptor beta chains listed below, sequenced in a study of blood T cell repertoires in COVID-19. The table came from immunoSEQ multiplex PCR; TCRdb's copy has only in-frame clones and leaves some out. The table shows 300,000 or so clones, with around 84% occurring only once. Sequenced sample: PBMCs or T cells enriched from blood (not recorded which). These receptors originate from a woman younger than 30 who had recovered from COVID-19.

This chain joins TRBV10-3 and TRBJ1-2; unclear D gene. V lost 8 bases to trimming and J lost 2 bases, with 15 bases between them. This CDR3 spans 14 amino acids. From germline, CDR1 is ENHRY and CDR2 SYGVKD. The CDR3 loop is CAISFEEANYGYTF. CDR3 nucleotide sequence: TGTGCCATCTCTTTTGAGGAAGCGAACTATGGCTACACCTTC.

The rearrangement links TRBV3-1 (or the pseudogene TRBV3-2) to TRBJ2-4; tentative D call: TRBD2 (7 bases). Between the trimmed V and J ends, which lost 0 bases and 8 bases, there was a span of 14 bases. Per germline, CDR1 LGHDT and CDR2 YNNKEL (reference sequence). This CDR3 has 15 residues. The CDR3 nucleotides are TGTGCCAGCAGCCAAGATTCGGGGGGCTCGCACATTCAGTACTTC. It is translated as CASSQDSGGSHIQYF.

CDR3 in amino acids: CSASTYEQYF. The CDR3 nucleotides read TGCAGTGCTAGCACCTACGAGCAGTACTTC. This chain joins TRBV20-1 and TRBJ2-7; D is unclear. Germline-derived CDR1 and CDR2 are DFQATT and SNEGSKA (reference sequence). The CDR3 extends over 10 amino acids. V shed 3 bases and J shed 2 bases, with 2 bases lying between them.

The chain is built from TRBV4-1 and TRBJ1-3; no clear D gene. The CDR3 totals 19 residues. Germline V gene lookup returns CDR1 MGHRA and CDR2 YSYEKL. V was pared by 5 bases and J by 0 bases, with 23 bases between. CDR3: CASSALPPAPASSGNTIYF. The CDR3 DNA reads TGCGCCAGCAGCGCACTACCCCCCGCGCCCGCCAGCTCTGGAAACACCATATATTTT.

This sequence joins TRBV12-5 and TRBJ2-1; 7 bases are shared with TRBD1. The J segment lost 6 bases and the V segment lost 6 bases, leaving 14 bases of the junction unmatched. This CDR3 contains 16 residues. CDR1 is LGHNT, CDR2 FRNRAP, per germline. The CDR3 spells CASGPDRERGVNEQFF. DNA of the CDR3: TGTGCTAGTGGCCCAGACAGGGAGCGAGGGGTCAATGAGCAGTTCTTC.

The V and J genes are TRBV19 and TRBJ2-1; 12 bases align to TRBD2. The CDR3 has 15 amino acids. Trimming at V came to 6 bases and at J to 5 bases, leaving 5 bases not matched to a gene. Looked up from germline, CDR1 is LNHDA and CDR2 is SQIVND (reference sequence). The CDR3 bases are TGTGCCAGTAGCCTCTGGACTAGCGGGGACAATGAGCAGTTCTTC. The encoded protein is CASSLWTSGDNEQFF.

For this clone: The sample holds other DNA sequences that translate to the same CDR3. CDR3 DNA: TGTGCCATCAGTGAGTCGAGGGATGGCAATCAGCCCCAGCATTTT. It codes for CAISESRDGNQPQHF. This chain joins TRBV10-3 and TRBJ1-5, with D unclear. V dropped 0 bases and J dropped 2 bases, with 8 bases sitting between them. Germline values: CDR1 ENHRY, CDR2 SYGVKD. This CDR3 is 15 amino acids long.

This clone was seen a handful of times. This chain connects TRBV30 to TRBJ2-7; 13 nucleotides agree with TRBD2. The ends lost 1 base at V and 3 bases at J; junction bases unmatched: 3. In germline, CDR1 is GTSNPN, CDR2 SVGIG (reference sequence). The CDR3 spans 15 residues. The CDR3 sequence: CAWSGLAGGLYEQYF. The CDR3 DNA is TGTGCCTGGAGTGGACTAGCGGGAGGTCTCTACGAGCAGTACTTC.

This chain links TRBV28 with TRBJ1-2, with 9 bases lining up with TRBD1. The V segment lost 7 bases and the J segment 4 bases; nucleotides outside the gene matches: 10. The CDR3 length is 15 residues. Germline V lookup: CDR1 MDHEN, CDR2 SYDVKM. CDR3 protein: CASTPWDRAIYGYTF. As DNA, the CDR3 is TGTGCCAGCACCCCTTGGGACAGGGCGATCTATGGCTACACCTTC.

The chain couples TRBV11-2 to TRBJ1-4, with 9 bases aligning to TRBD1. V lost 5 bases, J lost 5 bases, and 9 bases stayed unmatched. The CDR3 sequence is 16 residues long. The germline V gene has CDR1 SGHAT and CDR2 FQNNGV. The DNA for the CDR3 is TGTGCCAGCAGCCCTCCTACCGGGACAGGGAATGAAAAACTGTTTTTT. Translating it yields CASSPPTGTGNEKLFF.

This clone was observed a single time. J is TRBJ1-5 and V is TRBV4-1; TRBD1 matches 7 bases. The CDR3 runs to 17 residues. The V and J ends lost 0 bases and 2 bases, in that order; junction bases with no gene match: 7. Germline V CDR1 and CDR2: MGHRA, YSYEKL. Here the CDR3 reads CASSQEGGQWRNQPQHF. Written as DNA, the CDR3 is TGCGCCAGCAGCCAAGAGGGGGGACAGTGGCGCAATCAGCCCCAGCATTTT.

This clone was seen only once. V gene TRBV7-9 combines with J gene TRBJ1-1, with a weak D call TRBD1 (5 bases). Between the trimmed V and J ends, which lost 6 bases and 1 base, there was a span of 9 bases. The CDR3 runs to 13 residues. Looked up from germline, CDR1 is SEHNR and CDR2 is FQNEAQ (reference sequence). This CDR3 reads CASRSDTNTEAFF. The DNA of the CDR3 is TGTGCCAGCAGGTCGGACACGAACACTGAAGCTTTCTTT. The whole variable domain, filled in from reference TRBV7-9 and TRBJ1-1, reads DTGVSQNPRHKITKRGQNVTFRCDPISEHNRLYWYRQTLGQGPEFLTYFQNEAQLEKSRLLSDRFSAERPKGSFSTLEIQRTEQGDSAMYLCASRSDTNTEAFFGQGTRLTVV.

This clone was detected only once. The chain combines TRBV7-9 with TRBJ2-5; perhaps TRBD1 as D (6 bases). This CDR3 spans 14 amino acids. Germline assignment: CDR1 SEHNR and CDR2 FQNEAQ (reference sequence). The V and J ends lost 5 bases and 4 bases respectively, with 14 bases between them. CDR3 sequence: CASSVSTGRETQYF. The CDR3, as DNA: TGTGCCAGCAGCGTCTCTACAGGGAGAGAGACCCAGTACTTC.

The chain has TRBV10-3 and TRBJ2-7; D is uncertain. V was clipped by 7 bases and J by 2 bases, with 9 bases between them. Germline V CDR1 and CDR2: ENHRY, SYGVKD. The CDR3 is 12 amino acids. The CDR3 protein is CAIKPEPYEQYF. CDR3 nucleotide sequence: TGTGCCATCAAACCGGAGCCCTACGAGCAGTACTTC.